This T cell receptor beta chain came from a study of cytomegalovirus exposure and HLA in healthy donors. Use of 60 Vbeta and 13 Jbeta primers characterized the PCR. Sequenced by immunoSEQ multiplex PCR; TCRdb stores in-frame clones only, minus some. This sample has about 100,000 clones, with around 78% found just once. Study outcomes and limitations: CMV serostatus was the only immune exposure information that was available.

Details on this clone: Its antigen remains unidentified.

Looked up from germline, CDR1 is SGHNT and CDR2 is YYREEE (reference sequence). The trim removed 1 base at V and 8 bases at J, leaving 4 bases unmatched. The CDR3 extends over 13 amino acids. The sample was PBMCs. J is TRBJ1-2 and V is TRBV5-4; TRBD1 aligns across 8 bases. This receptor was taken from a man aged 25-45 years in good health and CMV-seronegative. CDR3 loop: CASSLFDRGGYTF. CDR3 DNA: TGTGCCAGCAGCTTGTTCGACAGGGGCGGCTACACCTTC.